This T cell receptor (beta chain) was identified in a study of T cell responses to AZD1222 COVID-19 vaccine. Study conclusions and caveats: Reports indicate that nearly half of spike-specific TCRs are directed at unmutated variant regions.

Sequencing used immunoSEQ multiplex PCR; TCRdb keeps in-frame clones, though not all of them. Among roughly 180,000 clones listed, 70% to 90% were seen once. In germline, CDR1 is MNHEY, CDR2 SVGAGI. The germline V and J ends were trimmed by 11 bases and 0 bases, with 20 bases remaining between them. The CDR3 is made up of 15 amino acids. This clone showed up just once. Its cognate antigen is unknown. This TCR came from an adult in good health. V usage is TRBV6-5 and J usage is TRBJ2-7; D not certain. Sequencing was performed on peripheral blood, taken on day 0 of AZD1222 vaccination. CDR3 region: CAPPPRRRSSYEQYF. The CDR3 DNA reads TGTGCCCCGCCCCCCCGACGGCGGTCCTCCTACGAGCAGTACTTC.